The 19 T cell receptor beta chains below all came from one sample that was sequenced in a study of blood T cell repertoires in COVID-19. This table comes from immunoSEQ multiplex PCR, and its TCRdb copy is limited to in-frame clones, with some not included. The repertoire holds approximately 280,000 clones, with roughly 86% as singletons. Sequences were obtained from peripheral blood. All receptors come from a woman aged 25 to 39 who had recovered from COVID-19.

The chain employs TRBV6-5 and TRBJ2-7; 8 bases are shared with TRBD1. V shed 7 bases, J shed 2 bases, and the junction held 7 bases outside the gene matches. Germline CDR1 MNHEY, CDR2 SVGAGI. CDR3 size: 14 residues. CDR3 nucleotides: TGTGCCAGCAAGCCGGGACAGGTTACCTACGAGCAGTACTTC. It specifies CASKPGQVTYEQYF.

The chain is built from TRBV5-1 and TRBJ2-7; 7 bases line up with TRBD1. The trim removed 4 bases at V and 1 base at J, leaving 8 bases unmatched. This CDR3 contains 15 residues. The germline V gene encodes CDR1 SGHRS and CDR2 YFSETQ. Written as DNA, the CDR3 is TGCGCCAGCAGCCTTACGCCAGGGGGATCCTACGAGCAGTACTTC. This sequence encodes CASSLTPGGSYEQYF.

The V call is TRBV7-8, the J call TRBJ1-6; D gene ambiguous. The CDR3 consists of 16 residues. The germline V and J ends were trimmed by 1 base and 6 bases, with 13 bases remaining between them. Germline CDR1 SGHVS, CDR2 FQNEAQ. This CDR3 reads CASSLVGGNSNSPLHF. The CDR3 DNA sequence: TGTGCCAGCAGCTTAGTTGGCGGGAACTCTAATTCACCCCTCCACTTT. Full variable domain (missing parts from reference TRBV7-8 and TRBJ1-6): GAGVSQSPRYKVAKRGQDVALRCDPISGHVSLFWYQQALGQGPEFLTYFQNEAQLDKSGLPSDRFFAERPEGSVSTLKIQRTQQEDSAVYLCASSLVGGNSNSPLHFGNGTRLTVT.

The chain links TRBV19 to TRBJ1-1; D may be TRBD1 (5 bases). Per the germline V gene, CDR1 is LNHDA and CDR2 is SQIVND (reference sequence). This CDR3 has 14 residues. With 7 bases removed from V and 6 bases from J, the gap between germline ends came to 18 bases. The CDR3 sequence is CASILWGDGPEAFF. In DNA, the CDR3 is TGTGCCAGTATTCTTTGGGGGGACGGACCTGAAGCTTTCTTT.

This clone was observed once. The rearrangement joins TRBV5-1 to TRBJ2-5; D uncertain. V lost 0 bases and J lost 5, with 11 bases in between. The germline V gene has CDR1 SGHRS and CDR2 YFSETQ. The CDR3 extends over 14 amino acids. This CDR3 reads CASSLGAPQETQYF. The CDR3 DNA reads as TGCGCCAGCAGCTTGGGGGCCCCTCAGGAGACCCAGTACTTC.

CDR3 sequence reads: CASSLGGQGARGANVLTF. For the CDR3, the DNA is TGTGCCAGCAGCTTAGGCGGACAGGGGGCTCGTGGGGCCAACGTCCTGACTTTC. V usage is TRBV11-3 and J usage is TRBJ2-6; 11 nucleotides line up with TRBD1. Trimming cost V 1 base and J 3 bases; bases outside gene matches: 5. CDR3 length: 18 amino acids. Looked up from germline, CDR1 is SGHNT and CDR2 is YENEEA.

In its sample, this clone was seen once. CDR3 region: CASGLVRGETQYF. As DNA, the CDR3 is TGTGCTAGTGGTTTGGTAAGGGGCGAGACCCAGTACTTC. The chain carries TRBV12-5 and TRBJ2-5; D may be TRBD1 (5 bases). V shed 0 bases and J shed 5 bases, with 7 bases lying between them. The CDR3 runs 13 residues. Germline assignment: CDR1 LGHNT and CDR2 FRNRAP.

V gene TRBV12-3 or TRBV12-4 combines with J gene TRBJ2-3; D uncertain. The V end was cut by 8 bases, the J end by 2 bases, with 5 bases between. The CDR3 is 11 amino acids. CDR3: CASGDTDTQYF. The CDR3, as DNA: TGTGCCAGCGGAGACACAGATACGCAGTATTTT.

The chain couples TRBV14 to TRBJ2-1; D possibly corresponds to TRBD2 (6 bases). Looked up from germline, CDR1 is SGHDN and CDR2 is FVKESK. V was trimmed by 3 bases and J by 3 bases, leaving 21 bases between them. The CDR3 covers 18 residues. This chain's CDR3 is CASSQLLPGLFFYNEQFF. CDR3 DNA: TGTGCCAGCAGCCAGTTGCTCCCGGGACTCTTTTTCTACAATGAGCAGTTCTTC. The full variable domain, rest sourced from reference TRBV14 and TRBJ2-1, is EAGVTQFPSHSVIEKGQTVTLRCDPISGHDNLYWYRRVMGKEIKFLLHFVKESKQDESGMPNNRFLAERTGGTYSTLKVQPAELEDSGVYFCASSQLLPGLFFYNEQFFGPGTRLTVL.

CDR3: CASSRRTNEKLFF. The DNA of the CDR3 is TGTGCCAGCAGTAGGAGGACTAATGAAAAACTGTTTTTT. The chain has TRBV6-5 and TRBJ1-4; D is uncertain. V lost 5 bases to trimming and J lost 2 bases, with 6 bases between them. CDR3 length equals 13 residues. Germline V gene lookup returns CDR1 MNHEY and CDR2 SVGAGI.

This clone was observed once. V and J are TRBV20-1 and TRBJ1-1, with a weak D call TRBD1 (6 bases). CDR1 and CDR2 (germline): DFQATT, SNEGSKA (reference sequence). Trimming pared 3 bases from V and 5 bases from J, leaving 16 bases between. This CDR3 has 14 residues. CDR3 bases: TGCAGTGCTAGTGATTTAAGGGGGGGAACTGAAGCTTTCTTT. Translation: CSASDLRGGTEAFF.

The chain joins TRBV29-1 to TRBJ2-7; TRBD1 aligns across 11 bases. There are 12 residues in the CDR3. Trimming took 4 bases from V and 4 from J; bases not matched to a gene: 0. Per germline, CDR1 SQVTM and CDR2 ANQGSEA. This CDR3 reads CSVGDRGYEQYF. The CDR3 region has the DNA TGCAGCGTTGGGGACAGGGGGTACGAGCAGTACTTC.

The chain couples TRBV4-1 to TRBJ2-7, with 10 bases aligning to TRBD1. The V and J ends lost 1 base and 5 bases, in that order; junction bases with no gene match: 5. Germline lookup yields CDR1 MGHRA and CDR2 YSYEKL. This CDR3 is built from 15 residues. CDR3 nucleotides: TGCGCCAGCAGCCAAGGACAGGGGGCAGTAGACGAGCAGTACTTC. It translates to CASSQGQGAVDEQYF.

V and J are TRBV7-2 and TRBJ2-3, with 13 bases matching TRBD2. The V segment lost 5 bases and the J segment 4 bases; nucleotides outside the gene matches: 6. CDR1 is SGHTA, CDR2 FQGNSA, per germline. The CDR3 extends over 16 amino acids. CDR3 sequence reads: CASSPWTSGSSDTQYF. CDR3 nucleotides: TGTGCCAGCAGCCCATGGACTAGCGGGAGCTCAGATACGCAGTATTTT.

Concerning this clone itself: One end of the junction varies from germline; a read error may be responsible. The rearrangement links TRBV7-7 to TRBJ2-5, with D maybe TRBD2 (7 bases). The CDR3 loop spans 15 amino acids. CDR1 SSHAT and CDR2 FNYEAQ come from the germline V gene (reference sequence). The CDR3 protein is CASSLMRGPQETQYF. The CDR3 nucleotides read TGTGCTAGCAGCTTAATGCGGGGGCCCCAAGAGACCCAGTACTTC.

V and J are TRBV19 and TRBJ1-6; 10 bases are shared with TRBD1. V gave up 4 bases and J gave up 10 bases; unmatched junction bases: 4. Germline assignment: CDR1 LNHDA and CDR2 SQIVND (reference sequence). This CDR3 has 14 residues. This chain's CDR3 is CASSNDRGQSPLHF. Written as DNA, the CDR3 is TGTGCCAGTAGTAATGACAGGGGGCAATCACCCCTCCACTTT. The full variable domain, its missing parts supplied by reference TRBV19 and TRBJ1-6, is DGGITQSPKYLFRKEGQNVTLSCEQNLNHDAMYWYRQDPGQGLRLIYYSQIVNDFQKGDIAEGYSVSREKKESFPLTVTSAQKNPTAFYLCASSNDRGQSPLHFGNGTRLTVT.

The V gene is TRBV4-1, the J gene TRBJ2-7; D is possibly TRBD2 (5 bases). Germline V CDR1 and CDR2: MGHRA, YSYEKL. The CDR3 contains 13 residues. The ends were cut back, 3 bases at V and 4 bases at J, with 10 bases in the middle. This chain's CDR3 is CASSQSGSYEQYF. The DNA of the CDR3 is TGCGCCAGCAGCCAGTCGGGGTCATACGAGCAGTACTTC.

This chain uses TRBV6-2 or TRBV6-3 with TRBJ2-7; TRBD2 is a possible D gene (5 bases). This CDR3 has 15 amino acids. Trimming took off 0 bases at V and 3 bases at J, with 12 bases between the two ends. Germline V CDR1 and CDR2: MNHEY, SVGEGT. CDR3 bases: TGTGCCAGCAGTTACTCCCCGGACGGGGTCTACGAGCAGTACTTC. Translation: CASSYSPDGVYEQYF.

As to this clone: Other DNA sequences in the same sample also yield this CDR3. This rearrangement joins TRBV19 to TRBJ2-7; 7 bases align to TRBD1. The junction had 1 base not matched to a gene; V was cut back by 3 bases and J by 2 bases. Germline V gene data show CDR1 as LNHDA and CDR2 as SQIVND (reference sequence). The CDR3 length is 13 residues. The CDR3 is CASSIGTAYEQYF. The DNA of the CDR3 is TGTGCCAGTAGTATCGGGACAGCCTACGAGCAGTACTTC.